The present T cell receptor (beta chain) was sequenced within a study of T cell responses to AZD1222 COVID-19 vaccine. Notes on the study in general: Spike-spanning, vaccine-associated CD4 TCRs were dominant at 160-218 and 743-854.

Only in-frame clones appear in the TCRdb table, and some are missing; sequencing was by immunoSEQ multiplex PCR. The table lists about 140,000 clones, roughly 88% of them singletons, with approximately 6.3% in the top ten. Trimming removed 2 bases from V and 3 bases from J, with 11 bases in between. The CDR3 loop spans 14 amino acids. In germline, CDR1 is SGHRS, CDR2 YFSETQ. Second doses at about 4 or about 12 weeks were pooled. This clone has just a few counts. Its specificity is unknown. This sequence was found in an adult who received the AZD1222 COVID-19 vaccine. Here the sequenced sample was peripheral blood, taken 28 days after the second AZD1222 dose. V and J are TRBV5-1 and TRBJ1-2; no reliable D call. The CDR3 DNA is TGCGCCAGCAGCTTTGCGGGCGCCGACTATGGCTACACCTTC. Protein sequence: CASSFAGADYGYTF.